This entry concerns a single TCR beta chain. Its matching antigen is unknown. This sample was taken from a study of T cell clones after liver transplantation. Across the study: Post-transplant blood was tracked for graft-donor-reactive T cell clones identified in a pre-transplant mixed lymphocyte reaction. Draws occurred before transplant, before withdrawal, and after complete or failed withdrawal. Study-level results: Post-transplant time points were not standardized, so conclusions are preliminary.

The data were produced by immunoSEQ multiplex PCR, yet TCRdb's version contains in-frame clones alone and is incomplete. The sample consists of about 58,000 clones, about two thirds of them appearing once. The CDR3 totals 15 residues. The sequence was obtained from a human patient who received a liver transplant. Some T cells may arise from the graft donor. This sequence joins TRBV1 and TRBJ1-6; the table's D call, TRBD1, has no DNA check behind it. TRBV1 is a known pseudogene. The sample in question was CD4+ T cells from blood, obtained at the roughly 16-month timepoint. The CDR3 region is CTSRRYRDYNSPLHF. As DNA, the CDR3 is TGCACCAGCAGGAGGTACAGGGACTATAATTCACCCCTCCACTTT.